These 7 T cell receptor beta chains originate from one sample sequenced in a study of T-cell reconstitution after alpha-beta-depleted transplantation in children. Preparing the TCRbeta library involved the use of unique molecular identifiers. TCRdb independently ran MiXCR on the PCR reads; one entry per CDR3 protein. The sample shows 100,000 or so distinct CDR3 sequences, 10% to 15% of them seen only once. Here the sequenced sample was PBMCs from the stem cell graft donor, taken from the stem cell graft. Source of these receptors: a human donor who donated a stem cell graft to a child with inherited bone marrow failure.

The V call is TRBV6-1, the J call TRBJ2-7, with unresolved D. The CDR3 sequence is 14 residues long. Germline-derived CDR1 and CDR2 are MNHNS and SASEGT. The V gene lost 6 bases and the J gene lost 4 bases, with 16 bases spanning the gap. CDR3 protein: CASRAPGRGYEQYF. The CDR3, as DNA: TGTGCCAGCAGGGCCCCGGGCCGCGGATACGAGCAGTACTTC.

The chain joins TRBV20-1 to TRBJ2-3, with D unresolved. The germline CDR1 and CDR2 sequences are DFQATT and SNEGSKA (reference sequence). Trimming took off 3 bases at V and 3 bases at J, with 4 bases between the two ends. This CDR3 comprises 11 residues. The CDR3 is CSARKTDTQYF. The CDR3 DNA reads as TGCAGTGCTAGGAAAACAGATACGCAGTATTTT.

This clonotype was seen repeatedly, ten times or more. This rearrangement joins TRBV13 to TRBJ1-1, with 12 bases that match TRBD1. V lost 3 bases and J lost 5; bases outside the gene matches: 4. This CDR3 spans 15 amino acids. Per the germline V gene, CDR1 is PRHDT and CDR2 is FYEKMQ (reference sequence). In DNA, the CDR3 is TGTGCCAGCAGCTTTGGGGACAGGGGGCGGACTGAAGCTTTCTTT. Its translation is CASSFGDRGRTEAFF.

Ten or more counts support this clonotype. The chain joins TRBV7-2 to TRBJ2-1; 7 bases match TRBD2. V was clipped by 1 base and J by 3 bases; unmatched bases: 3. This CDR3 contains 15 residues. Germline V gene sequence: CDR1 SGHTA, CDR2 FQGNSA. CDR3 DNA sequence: TGTGCCAGCAGCTTAGATACTAGCGTCTACAATGAGCAGTTCTTC. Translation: CASSLDTSVYNEQFF. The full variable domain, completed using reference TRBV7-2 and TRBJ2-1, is GAGVSQSPSNKVTEKGKDVELRCDPISGHTALYWYRQSLGQGLEFLIYFQGNSAPDKSGLPSDRFSAERTGGSVSTLTIQRTQQEDSAVYLCASSLDTSVYNEQFFGPGTRLTVL.

The CDR3 loop reads CASSPVGPGGSQPQHF. CDR3 coding DNA: TGTGCCAGCAGTCCAGTGGGCCCCGGAGGGAGTCAGCCCCAGCATTTT. The rearrangement joins TRBV12-3 or TRBV12-4 to TRBJ1-5; no reliable D call. This CDR3 region has 16 residues. V dropped 5 bases and J dropped 6 bases, with 20 bases sitting between them.

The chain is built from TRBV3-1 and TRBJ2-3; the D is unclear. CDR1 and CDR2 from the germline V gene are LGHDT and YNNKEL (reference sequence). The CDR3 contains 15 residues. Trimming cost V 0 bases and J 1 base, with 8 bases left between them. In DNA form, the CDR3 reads TGTGCCAGCAGCCAAGAAAACCGGGGCACAGATACGCAGTATTTT. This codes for CASSQENRGTDTQYF.

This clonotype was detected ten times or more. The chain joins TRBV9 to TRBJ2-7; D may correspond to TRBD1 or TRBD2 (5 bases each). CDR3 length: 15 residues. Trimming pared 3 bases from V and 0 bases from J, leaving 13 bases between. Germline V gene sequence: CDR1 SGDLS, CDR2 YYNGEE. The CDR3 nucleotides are TGTGCCAGCAGCGAAAGGGGCGGGTTCTCCTACGAGCAGTACTTC. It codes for CASSERGGFSYEQYF.